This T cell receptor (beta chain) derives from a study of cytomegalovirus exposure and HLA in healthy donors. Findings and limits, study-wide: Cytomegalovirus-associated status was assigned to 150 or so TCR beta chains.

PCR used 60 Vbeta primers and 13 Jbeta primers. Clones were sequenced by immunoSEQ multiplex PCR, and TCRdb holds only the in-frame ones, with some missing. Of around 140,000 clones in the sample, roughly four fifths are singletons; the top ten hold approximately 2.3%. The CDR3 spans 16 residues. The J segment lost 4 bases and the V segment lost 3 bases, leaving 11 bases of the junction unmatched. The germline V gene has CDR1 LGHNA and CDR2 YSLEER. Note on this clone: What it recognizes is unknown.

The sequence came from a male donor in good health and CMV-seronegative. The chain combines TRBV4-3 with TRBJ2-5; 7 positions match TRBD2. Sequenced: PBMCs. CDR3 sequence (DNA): TGCGCCAGCAGCCAGGGGGAACGGGAGGTGGGAGAGACCCAGTACTTC. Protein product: CASSQGEREVGETQYF.